This TCR beta chain was recorded in a study of cytomegalovirus exposure and HLA in healthy donors. As for the study in general: HLA-typed donors contributed around 85 million unique TCRs, which were held in an early data release. Findings and limits, study-wide: Some V segments (TRBV6-2 and TRBV6-3 among them) were excluded as indistinguishable. Association of 16,951 TCR beta sequences with HLA alleles was found at 0.05 false discovery rate in a later analysis.

On this clone: Its antigen remains unidentified.

PCR amplification relied on 60 Vbeta primers (plus 13 Jbeta primers). TCRdb's copy holds only in-frame clones and misses some; the assay was immunoSEQ multiplex PCR. In the table there are under 200,000 clones, 75% to 90% of which are singletons. Trimming took 0 bases from V and 4 from J, leaving 12 bases between them. The CDR3 has 16 residues. The receptor's source is a woman in her twenties or thirties in good health and CMV-seronegative. The sequencing input was PBMCs. The gene calls are TRBV23-1 and TRBJ2-2, with D possibly being TRBD2 (5 bases). TRBV23-1 is reported as an ORF; its role is uncertain. CDR3 in DNA: TGCGCCAGCAGTCAATCCCCTAGCACCATCACCGGGGAGCTGTTTTTT. Protein product: CASSQSPSTITGELFF.